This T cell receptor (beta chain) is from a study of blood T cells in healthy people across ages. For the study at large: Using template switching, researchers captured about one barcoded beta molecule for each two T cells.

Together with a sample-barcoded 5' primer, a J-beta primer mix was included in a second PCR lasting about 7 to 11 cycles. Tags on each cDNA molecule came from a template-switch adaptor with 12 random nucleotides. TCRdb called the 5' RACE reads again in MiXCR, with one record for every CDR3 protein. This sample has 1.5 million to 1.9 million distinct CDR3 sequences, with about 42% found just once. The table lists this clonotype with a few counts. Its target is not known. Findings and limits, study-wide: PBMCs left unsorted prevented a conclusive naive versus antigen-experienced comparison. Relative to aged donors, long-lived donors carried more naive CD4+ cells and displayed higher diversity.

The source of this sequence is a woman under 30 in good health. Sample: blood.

The CDR3 region is CASRPTGTGGYTF. In DNA form, the CDR3 reads TGTGCCAGCAGGCCGACAGGGACGGGTGGCTACACCTTC. The chain uses TRBV6-2 or TRBV6-3 and TRBJ1-2, with TRBD1 matching 7 bases. The CDR3 contains 13 residues. Germline CDR1 MNHEY, CDR2 SVGEGT. The V segment lost 6 bases and the J segment 7 bases; nucleotides outside the gene matches: 8.